The 11 T cell receptor beta chains reported below all come from one sample, sequenced in a study of T cells in Graves' hyperthyroidism and ophthalmopathy. Amplification of TCR beta CDR3 regions was performed using RNA transcripts as template. The HTBI primer set served for first-round RT-PCR of the TCR CDR3. MiXCR, run by TCRdb on the multiplex PCR reads, gives a single entry per CDR3 protein. The data contain around 600,000 distinct CDR3 sequences, 15% to 19% of them seen just once; the ten biggest clones take up roughly 7.3%. Sequencing was performed on blood. The receptors were gathered from a young woman with Graves' hyperthyroidism.

This clonotype was seen a handful of times. V is TRBV4-1 and J is TRBJ2-3, with 9 bases fitting TRBD1. The CDR3 sequence is 16 residues long. V trimming: 1 base; J trimming: 2 bases; junction bases outside the gene matches: 4. Germline assignment: CDR1 MGHRA and CDR2 YSYEKL. The CDR3 loop reads CASSQGGQGPTDTQYF. DNA for the CDR3: TGCGCCAGCAGCCAAGGCGGACAGGGGCCCACAGATACGCAGTATTTT.

This clonotype appeared many times. The chain uses TRBV12-3 or TRBV12-4 and TRBJ1-2; D uncertain. V was pared by 2 bases and J by 7 bases, with 5 bases between. The CDR3 sequence is 11 residues long. The CDR3 coding sequence is TGTGCCAGCAGTTTATCAGGTGGCTACACCTTC. It encodes CASSLSGGYTF.

This sequence joins TRBV7-6 and TRBJ2-3; D gene uncertain. This CDR3 is built from 14 residues. Germline V gene sequence: CDR1 SGHVS, CDR2 FNYEAQ. The V gene lost 5 bases and the J gene lost 1 base, with 10 bases spanning the gap. The CDR3 region has the DNA TGTGCCAGCAGCCCAGCGTTGGGCACAGATACGCAGTATTTT. It translates to CASSPALGTDTQYF.

The V and J genes are TRBV9 and TRBJ2-3, with 12 positions matching TRBD2. There are 15 residues in the CDR3. The J segment lost 5 bases and the V segment lost 6 bases, leaving 7 bases of the junction unmatched. Germline V gives CDR1 SGDLS, CDR2 YYNGEE. CDR3 in DNA: TGTGCCAGCACCAAACTAGCGGGAGGACTAGATACGCAGTATTTT. Its protein product is CASTKLAGGLDTQYF.

V is TRBV6-1 and J is TRBJ2-3; 10 bases are a match to TRBD2. After removal of 2 bases from V and 1 base from J, the junction contained 9 bases not matched to a gene. There are 18 residues in the CDR3. The germline V gene encodes CDR1 MNHNS and CDR2 SASEGT. The CDR3 coding sequence is TGTGCCAGCAGTGAATGGAGAGCGGGAGGGAAGCGCACAGATACGCAGTATTTT. It yields the protein CASSEWRAGGKRTDTQYF.

In its sample, this clonotype was seen a few times. The chain has TRBV20-1 and TRBJ1-5, with a weak D call TRBD1 (5 bases). This CDR3 region has 15 residues. Trimming left V 2 bases short and J 7 bases short, with 18 bases between. Germline assignment: CDR1 DFQATT and CDR2 SNEGSKA (reference sequence). The CDR3 coding sequence is TGCAGTGCTAGAAGGCCGGCGGGGGGTGGACAGCCCCAGCATTTT. Amino acid sequence: CSARRPAGGGQPQHF.

The J gene is TRBJ1-2, the V gene TRBV27; D might be TRBD1 (6 bases). The germline V and J ends were trimmed by 2 bases and 4 bases, with 11 bases remaining between them. Germline loops: CDR1 MNHEY, CDR2 SMNVEV (reference sequence). The CDR3 spans 14 residues. The CDR3, as DNA: TGTGCCAGCAGTTTAAGGGGACAAATCTATGGCTACACCTTC. It yields the protein CASSLRGQIYGYTF.

This clonotype was recorded a few times. This sequence joins TRBV19 and TRBJ2-2; the match to TRBD2 covers 9 bases. Germline loops: CDR1 LNHDA, CDR2 SQIVND (reference sequence). The CDR3 is 17 residues long. V was clipped by 5 bases and J by 4 bases; unmatched bases: 11. The CDR3 DNA is TGTGCCAGTAGTCCGCTGGGTCTAGCGGGAATCACCGGGGAGCTGTTTTTT. It encodes CASSPLGLAGITGELFF.

In DNA form, the CDR3 reads TGTGCCAGCAGCAAGGACGGGGACGGTTCACCCCTCCACTTT. This codes for CASSKDGDGSPLHF. The genes are TRBV7-9 and TRBJ1-6, with D maybe TRBD1 (5 bases). The CDR3 spans 14 residues. The V gene's germline CDR1 is SEHNR and CDR2 FQNEAQ (reference sequence). V shed 5 bases and J shed 9 bases, with 14 bases lying between them.

This clonotype was counted between two and nine times. This sequence joins TRBV4-3 and TRBJ2-2; D is unresolved. Germline V gives CDR1 LGHNA, CDR2 YSLEER. CDR3 size: 16 residues. Trimming left V 3 bases short and J 0 bases short, with 11 bases between. CDR3 DNA sequence: TGCGCCAGCAGCCAGCAGACAATGACGAACACCGGGGAGCTGTTTTTT. Its protein product is CASSQQTMTNTGELFF.

The chain carries TRBV19 and TRBJ2-7, with a tentative D call TRBD1 (5 bases). In germline, CDR1 is LNHDA, CDR2 SQIVND (reference sequence). This CDR3 is 12 amino acids long. With 3 bases removed from V and 5 bases from J, the gap between germline ends came to 8 bases. CDR3 loop: CASSILGHEQYF. CDR3 bases: TGTGCCAGTAGTATCCTGGGGCACGAGCAGTACTTC.